Presented here are 16 T cell receptor beta chains from one specimen sequenced in a study of T-cell reconstitution after alpha-beta-depleted transplantation in children (dated by TCRdb to 2015 to 2016). What this sample's treatment or condition label stands for: allogeneic hematopoietic cell transplantation with graft depleted of TCRalphabeta T cells and CD19 B cells. The method was PCR. TCRdb lists the instrument as Illumina HiSeq 2500. TCR libraries were prepared with molecular barcoding, using unique molecular identifiers to normalize TCRbeta repertoire quantification. The raw public reads went through TCRdb reprocessing: fastp at Q25, MiXCR clone calling, in-frame beta chains kept. When rows share a CDR3 protein, they turn into one entry using the most common DNA and genes. Here the sample has around 250,000 distinct CDR3 sequences; about 25% occur a single time. The ten largest clones represent roughly 2.5% of the sample.

The source material was PBMCs, sampled before TCRalphabeta/CD19-depleted stem cell transplant. These receptors originate from a girl aged 2 to 10 with Fanconi anemia, due to receive a stem cell transplant.

The chain couples TRBV12-3 or TRBV12-4 to TRBJ2-3; no clear D gene. Trimming took 7 bases from V and 8 from J, leaving 16 bases between them. The CDR3 loop spans 13 amino acids. Here the CDR3 DNA reads TGTGCCAGCACTTCCCTGTGGAAGGTTACGCAGTATTTT. This encodes CASTSLWKVTQYF.

This chain connects TRBV6-1 to TRBJ2-2; D remains unclear. V was shortened by 7 bases and J by 4 bases, with 7 bases between the two germline ends. The CDR3 length is 12 residues. Germline CDR1 reads MNHNS; CDR2 reads SASEGT. The CDR3 coding sequence is TGTGCCAGCACACGCCCCACCGGGGAGCTGTTTTTT. Its translation: CASTRPTGELFF.

This clonotype was recorded many times. The V and J genes are TRBV20-1 and TRBJ1-1; 8 bases fit TRBD1. The CDR3 extends over 15 amino acids. CDR1 DFQATT and CDR2 SNEGSKA come from the germline V gene (reference sequence). Trimming at V came to 3 bases and at J to 4 bases, leaving 10 bases not matched to a gene. For the CDR3, the DNA is TGCAGTGCTAGGGGCAGGGGGCTAGGAGGCACTGAAGCTTTCTTT. Its translation: CSARGRGLGGTEAFF.

V gene TRBV7-2 combines with J gene TRBJ2-7; D is undetermined. Germline V CDR1 and CDR2: SGHTA, FQGNSA. The CDR3 runs 12 residues. Trimming left V 5 bases short and J 4 bases short, with 9 bases between. CDR3 loop: CASSPVAYEQYF. The CDR3 nucleotides are TGTGCCAGCAGCCCCGTAGCTTACGAGCAGTACTTC.

This clonotype came up many times. Written as DNA, the CDR3 is TGCAGTGCTTACACGACAGGGAGGGAGACCCAGTACTTC. As protein: CSAYTTGRETQYF. V gene TRBV20-1 combines with J gene TRBJ2-5; a weak D match, TRBD1 (7 bases). This CDR3 contains 13 residues. Trimming removed 5 bases at V and 5 bases at J, with 15 bases between. Germline V gives CDR1 DFQATT, CDR2 SNEGSKA (reference sequence).

This clonotype was picked up a small number of times. The chain combines TRBV10-1 with TRBJ2-3; D gene ambiguous. CDR1 is WNHNN and CDR2 is SYGVQD in the germline V gene (reference sequence). The ends were cut back, 0 bases at V and 0 bases at J, with 7 bases in the middle. CDR3 length: 15 amino acids. The DNA for the CDR3 is TGCGCCAGCAGTGAGTCTTACGGGAGCACAGATACGCAGTATTTT. Its protein product is CASSESYGSTDTQYF.

The chain is built from TRBV28 and TRBJ2-4, with 7 bases aligning to TRBD1. This CDR3 has 16 residues. Per germline, CDR1 MDHEN and CDR2 SYDVKM. The J segment lost 2 bases and the V segment lost 4 bases, leaving 8 bases of the junction unmatched. The CDR3 protein is CASSWTGRGSKNIQYF. The CDR3 DNA sequence: TGTGCCAGCAGTTGGACAGGCCGAGGGTCCAAAAACATTCAGTACTTC.

The chain is built from TRBV27 and TRBJ2-5; TRBD2 is a possible D gene (5 bases). CDR3 size: 14 residues. Germline values: CDR1 MNHEY, CDR2 SMNVEV (reference sequence). The germline V and J ends were trimmed by 3 bases and 5 bases, with 13 bases remaining between them. The CDR3 DNA follows: TGTGCCAGCAGTTTCCGAGGACTTGGGGAGACCCAGTACTTC. Translated, it gives CASSFRGLGETQYF.

The chain has TRBV29-1 and TRBJ1-1, with 11 bases lining up with TRBD1. The V gene's germline CDR1 is SQVTM and CDR2 ANQGSEA. J lost 3 bases, V lost 7 bases, and 7 bases had no gene match. This CDR3 has 14 residues. The CDR3 bases are TGCAGCGGTGGGGACAGGGGGTTATACACTGAAGCTTTCTTT. Encoded protein: CSGGDRGLYTEAFF.

This clonotype was seen ten or more times. The chain's CDR3 is CASTLLGELVSGANVLTF. As DNA, the CDR3 is TGTGCCAGCACCCTCCTGGGAGAGTTGGTCTCTGGGGCCAACGTCCTGACTTTC. The chain uses TRBV12-3 or TRBV12-4 and TRBJ2-6; a possible D gene is TRBD2 (5 bases). This CDR3 is 18 amino acids long. With 7 bases removed from V and 0 bases from J, the gap between germline ends came to 19 bases.

This clonotype has just a few counts. V and J are TRBV2 and TRBJ2-7, with unresolved D. The CDR3 consists of 15 residues. Germline assignment: CDR1 SNHLY and CDR2 FYNNEI. The ends were cut back, 3 bases at V and 3 bases at J, with 15 bases in the middle. The CDR3 loop reads CASSDSSTTHYEQYF. CDR3 sequence (DNA): TGTGCCAGCAGTGATTCATCTACTACCCACTACGAGCAGTACTTC.

This chain joins TRBV25-1 and TRBJ1-1; D uncertain. Per germline, CDR1 MGHDK and CDR2 SYGVNS. There are 15 residues in the CDR3. Trimming removed 6 bases at V and 0 bases at J, with 14 bases between. The CDR3 DNA is TGTGCCAGCAGCTCCGTCGGAGGGATGAACACTGAAGCTTTCTTT. Its translation is CASSSVGGMNTEAFF.

The sample holds many counts of this clonotype. The gene calls are TRBV28 and TRBJ2-1, with D perhaps assigned TRBD1 or TRBD2 (5 bases each). V shed 7 bases and J shed 5 bases, with 12 bases lying between them. The CDR3 contains 13 residues. Germline loops: CDR1 MDHEN, CDR2 SYDVKM. The CDR3 coding sequence is TGTGCCAGCACCTCACCGGGACACAATGAGCAGTTCTTC. Translation gives CASTSPGHNEQFF.

The J gene is TRBJ2-3, the V gene TRBV18; D call uncertain. The V end was cut by 3 bases, the J end by 1 base, with 5 bases between. CDR3 length: 13 amino acids. Germline V gene data show CDR1 as KGHSH and CDR2 as LQKENI. CDR3 amino acids: CASSPDRTDTQYF. DNA for the CDR3: TGTGCCAGCTCACCCGACCGCACAGATACGCAGTATTTT.

The rearrangement joins TRBV24-1 to TRBJ2-7; possibly TRBD1 for D (6 bases). V lost 2 bases to trimming and J lost 2 bases, with 18 bases between them. The CDR3 has 17 amino acids. Germline loops: CDR1 KGHDR, CDR2 SFDVKD. CDR3 DNA: TGTGCCACCAGTGATTCCCGAACAGGGAATAGCGCCTACGAGCAGTACTTC. It codes for CATSDSRTGNSAYEQYF.

In its sample, this clonotype was seen many times. The chain joins TRBV12-3 or TRBV12-4 to TRBJ2-7; unclear D gene. The ends were cut back, 5 bases at V and 2 bases at J, with 10 bases in the middle. The CDR3 runs to 13 residues. CDR3: CASSPYGAYEQYF. The CDR3 DNA reads as TGTGCCAGCAGTCCATACGGAGCCTACGAGCAGTACTTC.